The source of this T cell receptor (beta chain) is a study of control samples from healthy donors and cancer patients. Sequenced by immunoSEQ multiplex PCR; TCRdb stores in-frame clones only, minus some. This sample yields approximately 150,000 clones, of which around 88% are seen a single time; less than 2% belongs to the top ten. Germline V CDR1 and CDR2: MNHEY, SMNVEV (reference sequence). The V gene lost 6 bases and the J gene lost 4 bases, with 16 bases spanning the gap. This CDR3 is built from 16 residues. Sequencing was performed on blood. This chain links TRBV27 with TRBJ1-6; D is perhaps TRBD1 (6 bases). The source of this sequence is a man younger than 35 in good health. The CDR3 bases are TGTGCCAGCAGACTCTCAGGGGTCGGGTATAATTCACCCCTCCACTTT. It codes for CASRLSGVGYNSPLHF.